This T cell receptor beta chain was profiled in a study of cytomegalovirus exposure and HLA in healthy donors. Study-level information: Earlier, 180 million or so T cells were analyzed, and some 120 million unique TCR beta sequences were found among them. Ancestry clustering placed roughly 86% of around 400 genotyped donors in the Caucasian-associated cluster.

The PCR ran on 60 Vbeta and 13 Jbeta primers. The repertoire was sequenced with immunoSEQ multiplex PCR; TCRdb's copy has only in-frame clones and lacks some. The sample gives 160,000 or so clones, approximately 77% of which show up once; around 2.2% is in the top ten. Per germline, CDR1 LNHNV and CDR2 YYDKDF (reference sequence). Trimming took 5 bases from V and 2 from J; bases not matched to a gene: 6. This CDR3 spans 14 amino acids. By share of the sample, this clone is medium-sized (0.01 to 0.1%). The chain uses TRBV15 and TRBJ2-7; 7 bases are a match to TRBD1. The sequencing input was PBMCs. This TCR came from a man in his forties or fifties in good health and CMV-seropositive. The DNA for the CDR3 is TGTGCCACCAGCTCCGGGACAGCAACCTACGAGCAGTACTTC. Its protein product is CATSSGTATYEQYF.